This TCR beta chain is from a study of read filtering for tumor transcriptome and immune sequencing. On the study more broadly: DNase treatment preceded whole-transcriptome library preparation.

This clonotype ranks as large. Its cognate antigen is unknown. Molecular barcoded adaptors covering alpha/delta and beta/gamma chains were used on around 400 ng RNA. Each CDR3 protein gets one entry after TCRdb re-called the reads with MiXCR. The table shows 2,000 to 2,500 distinct CDR3 sequences, with approximately 70% occurring only once. The V gene's germline CDR1 is GTSNPN and CDR2 SVGIG (reference sequence). The V end lost 3 bases, the J end lost 1 base, and 15 bases lay between the germline ends. The CDR3 spans 16 residues. Study results and limitations: Approximately 87% of IR-seq clonotypes had a single read, yet these held roughly 3.8% of reads.

Sample: a population of CD138-negative cells sorted from bone marrow. This clonotype originated in a donor at least 40 years old with multiple myeloma. This table probably holds off-target reads from a library built for another chain. The V and J genes are TRBV30 and TRBJ2-2; a possible D gene is TRBD1 (5 bases). In DNA, the CDR3 is TGTGCCTGGAGCCCCCGCGGCACAGGGAACACCGGGGAGCTGTTTTTT. Its protein is CAWSPRGTGNTGELFF. Combining the CDR3 with reference TRBV30 and TRBJ2-2 gives the whole variable domain SQTIHQWPATLVQPVGSPLSLECTVEGTSNPNLYWYRQAAGRGLQLLFYSVGIGQISSEVPQNLSASRPQDRQFILSSKKLLLSDSGFYLCAWSPRGTGNTGELFFGEGSRLTVL.